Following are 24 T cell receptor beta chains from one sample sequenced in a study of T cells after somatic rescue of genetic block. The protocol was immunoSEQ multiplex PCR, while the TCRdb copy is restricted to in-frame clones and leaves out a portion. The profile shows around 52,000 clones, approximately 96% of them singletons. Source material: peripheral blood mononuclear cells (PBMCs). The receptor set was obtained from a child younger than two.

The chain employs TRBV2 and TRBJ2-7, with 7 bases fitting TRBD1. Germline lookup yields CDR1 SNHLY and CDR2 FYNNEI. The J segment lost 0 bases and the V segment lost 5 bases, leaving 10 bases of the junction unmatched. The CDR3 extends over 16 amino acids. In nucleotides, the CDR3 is TGTGCCAGCAGTTACGACAGGGTTCTCAGCTCCTACGAGCAGTACTTC. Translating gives CASSYDRVLSSYEQYF. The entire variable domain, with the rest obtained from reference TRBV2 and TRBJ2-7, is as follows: EPEVTQTPSHQVTQMGQEVILRCVPISNHLYFYWYRQILGQKVEFLVSFYNNEISEKSEIFDDQFSVERPDGSNFTLKIRSTKLEDSAMYFCASSYDRVLSSYEQYFGPGTRLTVT.

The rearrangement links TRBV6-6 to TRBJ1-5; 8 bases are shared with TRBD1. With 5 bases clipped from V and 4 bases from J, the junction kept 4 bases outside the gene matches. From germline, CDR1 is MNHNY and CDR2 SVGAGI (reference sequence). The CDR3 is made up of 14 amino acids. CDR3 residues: CASSPWTGNQPQHF. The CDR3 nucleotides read TGTGCCAGCAGTCCCTGGACAGGGAATCAGCCCCAGCATTTT.

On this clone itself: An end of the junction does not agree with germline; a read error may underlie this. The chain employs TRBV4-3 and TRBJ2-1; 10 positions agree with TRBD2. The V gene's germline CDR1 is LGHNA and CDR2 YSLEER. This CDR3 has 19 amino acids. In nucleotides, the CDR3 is TGCGCCAGCACCCAATGGGCTAGCGGGAGCGGGAGGTCCTACAATGAGCAGTTCTTC. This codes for CASTQWASGSGRSYNEQFF.

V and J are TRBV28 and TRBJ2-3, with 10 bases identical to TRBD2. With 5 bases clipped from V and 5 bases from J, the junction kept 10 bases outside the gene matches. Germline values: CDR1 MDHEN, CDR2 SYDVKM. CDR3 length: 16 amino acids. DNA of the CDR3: TGTGCCAGCAGTACGACGGGGCTAGCGGGAGAAGATACGCAGTATTTT. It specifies CASSTTGLAGEDTQYF. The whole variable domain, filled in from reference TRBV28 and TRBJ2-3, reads DVKVTQSSRYLVKRTGEKVFLECVQDMDHENMFWYRQDPGLGLRLIYFSYDVKMKEKGDIPEGYSVSREKKERFSLILESASTNQTSMYLCASSTTGLAGEDTQYFGPGTRLTVL.

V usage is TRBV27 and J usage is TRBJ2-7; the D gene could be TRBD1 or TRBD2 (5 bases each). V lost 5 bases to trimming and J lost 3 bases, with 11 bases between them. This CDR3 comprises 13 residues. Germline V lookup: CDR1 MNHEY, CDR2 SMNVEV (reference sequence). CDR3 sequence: CASSPGTVYEQYF. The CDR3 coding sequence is TGTGCCAGCAGTCCCGGGACGGTCTACGAGCAGTACTTC.

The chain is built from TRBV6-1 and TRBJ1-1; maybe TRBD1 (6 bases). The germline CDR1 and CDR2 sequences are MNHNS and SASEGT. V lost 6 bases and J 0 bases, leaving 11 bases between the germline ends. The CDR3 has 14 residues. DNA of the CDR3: TGTGCCAGCAGGTTGGACAGCGTGAACACTGAAGCTTTCTTT. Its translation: CASRLDSVNTEAFF.

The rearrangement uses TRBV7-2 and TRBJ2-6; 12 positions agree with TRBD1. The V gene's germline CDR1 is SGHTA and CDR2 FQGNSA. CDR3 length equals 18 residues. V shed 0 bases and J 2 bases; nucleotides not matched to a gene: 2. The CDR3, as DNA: TGTGCCAGCAGCTTAGCCGGGACAGGGGGCGCTGGGGCCAACGTCCTGACTTTC. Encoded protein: CASSLAGTGGAGANVLTF.

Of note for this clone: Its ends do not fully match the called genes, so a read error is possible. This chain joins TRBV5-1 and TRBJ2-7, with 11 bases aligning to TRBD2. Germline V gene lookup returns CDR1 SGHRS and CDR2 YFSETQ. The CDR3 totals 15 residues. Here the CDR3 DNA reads TGCGCCAGCAGCTTACTAGCGGGAGATACCTACGGGCAGTACTTC. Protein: CASSLLAGDTYGQYF.

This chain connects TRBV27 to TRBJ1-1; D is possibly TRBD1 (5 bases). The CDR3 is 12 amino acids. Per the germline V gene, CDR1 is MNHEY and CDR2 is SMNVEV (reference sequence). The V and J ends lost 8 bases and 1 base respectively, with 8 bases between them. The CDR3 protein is CASRRGNTEAFF. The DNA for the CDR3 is TGTGCCAGCCGTAGGGGGAACACTGAAGCTTTCTTT.

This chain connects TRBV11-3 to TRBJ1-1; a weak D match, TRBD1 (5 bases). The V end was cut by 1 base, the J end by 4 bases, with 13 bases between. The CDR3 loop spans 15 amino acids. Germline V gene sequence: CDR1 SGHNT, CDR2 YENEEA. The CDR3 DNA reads TGTGCCAGCAGCTTAGGGGGGATAAGGACCACTGAAGCTTTCTTT. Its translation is CASSLGGIRTTEAFF.

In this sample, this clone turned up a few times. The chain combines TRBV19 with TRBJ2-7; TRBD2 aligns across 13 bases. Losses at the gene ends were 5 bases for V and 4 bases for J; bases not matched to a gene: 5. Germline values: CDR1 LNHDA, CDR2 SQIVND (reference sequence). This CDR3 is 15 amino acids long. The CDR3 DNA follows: TGTGCCAGTAGTCCAGGACTAGCGGGGGCGTACGAGCAGTACTTC. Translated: CASSPGLAGAYEQYF.

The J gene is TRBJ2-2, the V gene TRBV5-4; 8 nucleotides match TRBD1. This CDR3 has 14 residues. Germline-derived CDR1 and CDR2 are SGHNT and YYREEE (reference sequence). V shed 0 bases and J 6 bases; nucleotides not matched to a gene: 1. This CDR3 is CASSLAGGAGELFF. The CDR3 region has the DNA TGTGCCAGCAGCTTGGCAGGGGGCGCCGGGGAGCTGTTTTTT.

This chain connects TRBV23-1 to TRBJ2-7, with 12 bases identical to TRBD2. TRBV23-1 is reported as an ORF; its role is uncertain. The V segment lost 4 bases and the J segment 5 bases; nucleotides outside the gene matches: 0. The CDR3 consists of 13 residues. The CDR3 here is CASSRLAGDEQYF. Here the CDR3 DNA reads TGCGCCAGCAGTCGACTAGCGGGAGACGAGCAGTACTTC.

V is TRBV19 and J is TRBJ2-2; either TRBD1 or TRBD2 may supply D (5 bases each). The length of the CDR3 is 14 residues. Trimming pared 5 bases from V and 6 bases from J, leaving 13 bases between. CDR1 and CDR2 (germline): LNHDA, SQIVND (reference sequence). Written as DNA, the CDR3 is TGTGCCAGTAGTGGGGCGGGCCTCGCCGGGGAGCTGTTTTTT. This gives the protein CASSGAGLAGELFF.

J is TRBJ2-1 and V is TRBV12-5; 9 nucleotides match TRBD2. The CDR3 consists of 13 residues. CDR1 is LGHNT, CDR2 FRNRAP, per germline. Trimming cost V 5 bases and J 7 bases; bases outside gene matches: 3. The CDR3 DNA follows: TGTGCTAGTGGTAGGACTAGCGTAAATGAGCAGTTCTTC. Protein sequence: CASGRTSVNEQFF.

Here the CDR3 reads CASSQRGAGAGEQFF. CDR3 bases: TGTGCCAGCAGCCAGAGGGGTGCGGGAGCGGGTGAGCAGTTCTTC. V gene TRBV4-2 combines with J gene TRBJ2-1; 7 positions match TRBD2. The CDR3 consists of 15 residues. Unmatched junction bases numbered 11, after V lost 3 bases and J lost 9 bases. Germline V gene data show CDR1 as LGHNA and CDR2 as YNFKEQ.

The CDR3 DNA sequence: TGTGCCAGCAGCCCAGGGGCAACCACTTATGGCTACACCTTC. Its protein is CASSPGATTYGYTF. V and J are TRBV27 and TRBJ1-2; D possibly corresponds to TRBD1 (6 bases). Germline assignment: CDR1 MNHEY and CDR2 SMNVEV (reference sequence). The CDR3 is 14 amino acids. V lost 6 bases and J lost 5, with 16 bases in between.

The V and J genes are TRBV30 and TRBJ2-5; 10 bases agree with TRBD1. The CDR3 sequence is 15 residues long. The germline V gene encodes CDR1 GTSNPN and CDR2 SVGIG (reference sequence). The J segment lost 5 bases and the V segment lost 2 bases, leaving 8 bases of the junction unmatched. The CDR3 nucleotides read TGTGCCTGGAGTCTCCGGGACAGGGGAAGGGAGACCCAGTACTTC. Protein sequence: CAWSLRDRGRETQYF.

The CDR3 bases are TGTGCCAGCAGTGAAAAGGGAGGAAACTATGGCTACACCTTC. This codes for CASSEKGGNYGYTF. V gene TRBV2 combines with J gene TRBJ1-2, with D uncertain. The germline V gene encodes CDR1 SNHLY and CDR2 FYNNEI. V was cut by 2 bases and J by 2 bases, with 9 bases left in between. There are 14 residues in the CDR3.

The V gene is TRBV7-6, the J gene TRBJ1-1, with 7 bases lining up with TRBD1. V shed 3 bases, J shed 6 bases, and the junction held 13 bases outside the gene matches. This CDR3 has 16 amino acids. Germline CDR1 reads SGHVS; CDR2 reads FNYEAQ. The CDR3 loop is CASSFDGNRGWAEAFF. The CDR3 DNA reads TGTGCCAGCAGCTTCGACGGCAACAGGGGATGGGCTGAAGCTTTCTTT. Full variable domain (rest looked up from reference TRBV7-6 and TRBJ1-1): GAGVSQSPRYKVTKRGQDVALRCDPISGHVSLYWYRQALGQGPEFLTYFNYEAQQDKSGLPNDRFSAERPEGSISTLTIQRTEQRDSAMYRCASSFDGNRGWAEAFFGQGTRLTVV.

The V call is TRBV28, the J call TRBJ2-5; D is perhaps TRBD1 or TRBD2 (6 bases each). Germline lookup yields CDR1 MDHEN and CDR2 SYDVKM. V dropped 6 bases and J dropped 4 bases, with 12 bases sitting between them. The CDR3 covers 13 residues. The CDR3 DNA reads TGTGCCAGCAGCTTTCCGGGGGCAGAGACCCAGTACTTC. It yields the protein CASSFPGAETQYF.

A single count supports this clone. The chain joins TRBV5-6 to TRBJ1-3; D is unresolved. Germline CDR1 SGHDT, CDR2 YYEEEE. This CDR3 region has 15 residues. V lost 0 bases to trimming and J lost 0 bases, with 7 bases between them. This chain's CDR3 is CASSLDGYSGNTIYF. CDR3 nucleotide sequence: TGTGCCAGCAGCTTGGACGGTTACTCTGGAAACACCATATATTTT.

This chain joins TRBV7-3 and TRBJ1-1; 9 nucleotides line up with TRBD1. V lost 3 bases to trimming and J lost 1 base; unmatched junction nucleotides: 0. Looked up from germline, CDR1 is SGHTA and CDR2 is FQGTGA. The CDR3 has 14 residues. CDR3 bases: TGTGCCAGCAGCTTGACAGGGGGGAACACTGAAGCTTTCTTT. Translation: CASSLTGGNTEAFF.

CDR3 sequence reads: CASSWGRVIDEAFF. The CDR3 DNA follows: TGTGCCAGCAGTTGGGGCAGGGTTATCGATGAAGCTTTCTTT. The chain carries TRBV6-5 and TRBJ1-1; perhaps TRBD1 as D (5 bases). V was shortened by 4 bases and J by 7 bases, with 16 bases between the two germline ends. The CDR3 has 14 residues. Germline CDR1 reads MNHEY; CDR2 reads SVGAGI.